The 10 T cell receptor beta chains below all came from one sample that was sequenced in a study of T cells after yellow fever vaccination. Using its own MiXCR run on the 5' RACE reads, TCRdb lists one record per CDR3 protein. The table records about 340,000 distinct CDR3 sequences, 9.5% to 15% of them present only once. The sequencing here drew on CD4+ T cells sorted from PBMCs, taken 15 days after the yellow fever booster vaccination. The source is a man younger than 35 who received the YFV17D yellow fever vaccine.

V and J are TRBV29-1 and TRBJ1-1; D uncertain. The CDR3 covers 13 residues. The V end was cut by 2 bases, the J end by 2 bases, with 9 bases between. Per the germline V gene, CDR1 is SQVTM and CDR2 is ANQGSEA. The CDR3 protein is CSVELSANTEAFF. In DNA form, the CDR3 reads TGCAGCGTTGAACTTTCGGCTAACACTGAAGCTTTCTTT.

This clonotype was counted a few times. The chain combines TRBV6-2 or TRBV6-3 with TRBJ2-7; D is unresolved. V lost 2 bases and J lost 1, with 18 bases in between. The germline CDR1 and CDR2 sequences are MNHEY and SVGEGT. The CDR3 covers 17 residues. The CDR3 region has the DNA TGTGCCAGCAGTTACGAGGCAGGACGCCAACTTTCCTACGAGCAGTACTTC. It translates to CASSYEAGRQLSYEQYF.

This clonotype turned up a few times. V usage is TRBV6-5 and J usage is TRBJ2-3; unclear D gene. The CDR3 is 13 amino acids. V shed 10 bases and J shed 4 bases, with 15 bases lying between them. Germline V gene data show CDR1 as MNHEY and CDR2 as SVGAGI. The CDR3 nucleotides are TGTGCCACCACGGAGTATTCAGCAGATACGCAGTATTTT. Its translation: CATTEYSADTQYF.

In its sample, this clonotype was seen many times. The chain carries TRBV18 and TRBJ2-2, with D tentatively TRBD1 (6 bases). Germline V CDR1 and CDR2: KGHSH, LQKENI. The CDR3 spans 15 residues. Trimming pared 3 bases from V and 1 base from J, leaving 9 bases between. The CDR3 is CASSPSGQNTGELFF. DNA of the CDR3: TGTGCCAGCTCACCCTCGGGACAGAACACCGGGGAGCTGTTTTTT.

The V gene is TRBV6-1, the J gene TRBJ1-2; 7 bases agree with TRBD1. The length of the CDR3 is 14 residues. CDR1 MNHNS and CDR2 SASEGT come from the germline V gene. With 6 bases clipped from V and 2 bases from J, the junction kept 6 bases outside the gene matches. The CDR3: CASRFGTENYGYTF. The CDR3 DNA reads TGTGCCAGCAGATTCGGGACAGAGAACTATGGCTACACCTTC.

Ten or more counts support this clonotype. DNA for the CDR3: TGTGCCAGCAGCACCCGACAGGCAGATACGCAGTATTTT. Amino acids: CASSTRQADTQYF. The chain recombines TRBV7-3 with TRBJ2-3, with D possibly being TRBD1 (6 bases). Germline V gene data show CDR1 as SGHTA and CDR2 as FQGTGA. CDR3 length: 13 amino acids. The V gene lost 5 bases and the J gene lost 4 bases, with 10 bases spanning the gap.

There are a few counts of this clonotype. The chain couples TRBV4-1 to TRBJ2-3; 9 bases are a match to TRBD1. Per the germline V gene, CDR1 is MGHRA and CDR2 is YSYEKL. V shed 4 bases and J 6 bases; nucleotides not matched to a gene: 8. The CDR3 has 15 amino acids. The CDR3 sequence: CASSPVGTGKDTQYF. The CDR3, as DNA: TGCGCCAGCAGCCCCGTAGGGACAGGGAAGGATACGCAGTATTTT.

This clonotype was seen more than once but under ten times. This chain connects TRBV7-9 to TRBJ2-5; either TRBD1 or TRBD2 may fit D (5 bases each). The length of the CDR3 is 16 residues. V shed 5 bases and J shed 0 bases, with 16 bases lying between them. Germline lookup yields CDR1 SEHNR and CDR2 FQNEAQ (reference sequence). The CDR3 nucleotides read TGTGCCAGCAGCCCCGGGGCGGGTGTGGACCAAGAGACCCAGTACTTC. Its protein product is CASSPGAGVDQETQYF. Drawing the rest from reference TRBV7-9 and TRBJ2-5, the complete variable domain is DTGVSQNPRHKITKRGQNVTFRCDPISEHNRLYWYRQTLGQGPEFLTYFQNEAQLEKSRLLSDRFSAERPKGSFSTLEIQRTEQGDSAMYLCASSPGAGVDQETQYFGPGTRLLVL.

This clonotype was observed a few times. The chain recombines TRBV5-1 with TRBJ1-4; no clear D gene. CDR1 SGHRS and CDR2 YFSETQ come from the germline V gene. The germline V and J ends were trimmed by 1 base and 7 bases, with 17 bases remaining between them. The CDR3 consists of 16 residues. This chain's CDR3 is CASSLTPQSQGEKLFF. As DNA, the CDR3 is TGCGCCAGCAGCTTGACCCCACAGAGCCAAGGTGAAAAACTGTTTTTT.

This clonotype appeared many times. The chain has TRBV6-1 and TRBJ2-7, with 10 bases lining up with TRBD2. Per germline, CDR1 MNHNS and CDR2 SASEGT. The trim removed 3 bases at V and 13 bases at J, leaving 9 bases unmatched. This CDR3 spans 13 amino acids. The CDR3 bases are TGTGCCAGCAGTGAGGTGACTAGCGGGTGGCTATACGTC. It encodes CASSEVTSGWLYV.